In this sample, the clone carrying this TCR beta chain turned up a few times. TCRdb recomputed calls from the 5' RACE reads with MiXCR, one row per CDR3 protein. The sample carries 90,000 to 120,000 distinct CDR3 sequences, around 14% recorded once. The data were taken from a study of T-cell memory formation after mild COVID-19. Overall study: Largely donor-specific sequence clusters came from a couple of donors.

The germline V gene has CDR1 SGDLS and CDR2 YYNGEE. The V end lost 3 bases, the J end lost 4 bases, and 13 bases lay between the germline ends. The CDR3 has 14 residues. Sequenced material: PBMCs or a T cell subset sorted from them (not recorded which). The V and J genes are TRBV9 and TRBJ1-2; possible D gene TRBD1, 5 bases. This receptor was obtained from a man between 18 and 29 years old who had mild COVID-19 (a few samples of this study predate the infection). Cell type and time point are not known. CDR3 region: CASSGTRDAYGYTF. The CDR3 DNA reads as TGTGCCAGCAGCGGGACCCGGGACGCCTATGGCTACACCTTC.